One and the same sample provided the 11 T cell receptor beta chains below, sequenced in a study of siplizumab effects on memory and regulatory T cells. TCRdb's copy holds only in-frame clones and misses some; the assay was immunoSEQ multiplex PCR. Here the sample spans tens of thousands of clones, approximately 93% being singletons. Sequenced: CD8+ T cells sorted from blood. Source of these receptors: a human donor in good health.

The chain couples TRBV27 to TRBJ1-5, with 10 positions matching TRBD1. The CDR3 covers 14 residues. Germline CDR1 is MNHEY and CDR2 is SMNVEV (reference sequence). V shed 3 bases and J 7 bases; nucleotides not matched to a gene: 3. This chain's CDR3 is CASSFGGQGQPQHF. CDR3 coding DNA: TGTGCCAGCAGTTTCGGGGGACAGGGGCAGCCCCAGCATTTT.

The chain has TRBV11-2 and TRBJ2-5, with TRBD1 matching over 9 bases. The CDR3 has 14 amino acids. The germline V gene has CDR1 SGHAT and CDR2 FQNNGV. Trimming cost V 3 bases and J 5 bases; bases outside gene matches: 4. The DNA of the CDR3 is TGTGCCAGCAGCTTGAGTGGGACAGGGGAGACCCAGTACTTC. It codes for CASSLSGTGETQYF.

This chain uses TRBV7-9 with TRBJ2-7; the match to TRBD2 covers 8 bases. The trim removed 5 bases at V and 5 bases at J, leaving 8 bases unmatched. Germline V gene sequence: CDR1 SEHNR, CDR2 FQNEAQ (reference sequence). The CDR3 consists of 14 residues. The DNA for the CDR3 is TGTGCCAGCAGCCCGAGCGGGAGAATCAACGAGCAGTACTTC. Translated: CASSPSGRINEQYF.

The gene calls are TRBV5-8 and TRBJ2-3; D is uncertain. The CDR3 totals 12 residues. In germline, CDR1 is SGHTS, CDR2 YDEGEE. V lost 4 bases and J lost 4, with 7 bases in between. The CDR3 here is CASSIGSDTQYF. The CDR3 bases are TGTGCCAGCAGCATCGGCTCAGATACGCAGTATTTT.

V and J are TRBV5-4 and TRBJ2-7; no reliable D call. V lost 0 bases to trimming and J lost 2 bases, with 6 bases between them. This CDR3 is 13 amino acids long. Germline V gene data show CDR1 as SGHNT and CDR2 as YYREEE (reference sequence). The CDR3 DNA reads TGTGCCAGCAGCTTGGACGGGCCCTACGAGCAGTACTTC. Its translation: CASSLDGPYEQYF.

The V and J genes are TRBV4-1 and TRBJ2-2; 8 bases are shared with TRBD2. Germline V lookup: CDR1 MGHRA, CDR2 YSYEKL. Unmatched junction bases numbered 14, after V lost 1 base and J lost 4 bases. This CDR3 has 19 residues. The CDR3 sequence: CASSQGEGAPGTSTGELFF. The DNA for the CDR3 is TGCGCCAGCAGCCAAGGGGAAGGCGCCCCCGGGACTAGCACCGGGGAGCTGTTTTTT.

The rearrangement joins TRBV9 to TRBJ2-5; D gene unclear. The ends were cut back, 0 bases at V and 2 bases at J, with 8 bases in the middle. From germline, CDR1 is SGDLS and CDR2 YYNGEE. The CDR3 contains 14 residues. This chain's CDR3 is CASSVDGRQETQYF. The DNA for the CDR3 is TGTGCCAGCAGCGTAGATGGAAGACAAGAGACCCAGTACTTC.

Here the CDR3 DNA reads TGTGCCAGCAGCTTAGGGGCTTTTGGGGGGCGCCCCTACGAGCAGTACTTC. Its translation: CASSLGAFGGRPYEQYF. The chain joins TRBV7-2 to TRBJ2-7; D is tentatively TRBD1 or TRBD2 (6 bases each). The CDR3 runs to 17 residues. The germline gives CDR1 SGHTA, CDR2 FQGNSA. V was shortened by 1 base and J by 2 bases, with 18 bases between the two germline ends.

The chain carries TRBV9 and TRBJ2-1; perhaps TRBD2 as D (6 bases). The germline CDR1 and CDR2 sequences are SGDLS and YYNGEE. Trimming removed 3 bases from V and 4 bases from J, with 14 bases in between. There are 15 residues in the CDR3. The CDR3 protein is CASSASGTSYNEQFF. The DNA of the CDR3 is TGTGCCAGCAGCGCATCCGGGACTTCGTACAATGAGCAGTTCTTC.

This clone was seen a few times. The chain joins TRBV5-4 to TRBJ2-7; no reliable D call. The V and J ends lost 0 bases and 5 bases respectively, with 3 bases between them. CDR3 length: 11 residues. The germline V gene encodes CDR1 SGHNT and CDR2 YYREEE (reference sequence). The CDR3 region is CASSLADEQYF. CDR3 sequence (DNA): TGTGCCAGCAGCTTGGCAGACGAGCAGTACTTC.

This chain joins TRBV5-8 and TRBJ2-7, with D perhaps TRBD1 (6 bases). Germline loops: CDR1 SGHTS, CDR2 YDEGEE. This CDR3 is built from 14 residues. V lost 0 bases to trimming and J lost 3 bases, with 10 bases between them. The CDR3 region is CASSLEGQFYEQYF. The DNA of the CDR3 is TGTGCCAGCAGCTTGGAGGGACAATTCTACGAGCAGTACTTC.